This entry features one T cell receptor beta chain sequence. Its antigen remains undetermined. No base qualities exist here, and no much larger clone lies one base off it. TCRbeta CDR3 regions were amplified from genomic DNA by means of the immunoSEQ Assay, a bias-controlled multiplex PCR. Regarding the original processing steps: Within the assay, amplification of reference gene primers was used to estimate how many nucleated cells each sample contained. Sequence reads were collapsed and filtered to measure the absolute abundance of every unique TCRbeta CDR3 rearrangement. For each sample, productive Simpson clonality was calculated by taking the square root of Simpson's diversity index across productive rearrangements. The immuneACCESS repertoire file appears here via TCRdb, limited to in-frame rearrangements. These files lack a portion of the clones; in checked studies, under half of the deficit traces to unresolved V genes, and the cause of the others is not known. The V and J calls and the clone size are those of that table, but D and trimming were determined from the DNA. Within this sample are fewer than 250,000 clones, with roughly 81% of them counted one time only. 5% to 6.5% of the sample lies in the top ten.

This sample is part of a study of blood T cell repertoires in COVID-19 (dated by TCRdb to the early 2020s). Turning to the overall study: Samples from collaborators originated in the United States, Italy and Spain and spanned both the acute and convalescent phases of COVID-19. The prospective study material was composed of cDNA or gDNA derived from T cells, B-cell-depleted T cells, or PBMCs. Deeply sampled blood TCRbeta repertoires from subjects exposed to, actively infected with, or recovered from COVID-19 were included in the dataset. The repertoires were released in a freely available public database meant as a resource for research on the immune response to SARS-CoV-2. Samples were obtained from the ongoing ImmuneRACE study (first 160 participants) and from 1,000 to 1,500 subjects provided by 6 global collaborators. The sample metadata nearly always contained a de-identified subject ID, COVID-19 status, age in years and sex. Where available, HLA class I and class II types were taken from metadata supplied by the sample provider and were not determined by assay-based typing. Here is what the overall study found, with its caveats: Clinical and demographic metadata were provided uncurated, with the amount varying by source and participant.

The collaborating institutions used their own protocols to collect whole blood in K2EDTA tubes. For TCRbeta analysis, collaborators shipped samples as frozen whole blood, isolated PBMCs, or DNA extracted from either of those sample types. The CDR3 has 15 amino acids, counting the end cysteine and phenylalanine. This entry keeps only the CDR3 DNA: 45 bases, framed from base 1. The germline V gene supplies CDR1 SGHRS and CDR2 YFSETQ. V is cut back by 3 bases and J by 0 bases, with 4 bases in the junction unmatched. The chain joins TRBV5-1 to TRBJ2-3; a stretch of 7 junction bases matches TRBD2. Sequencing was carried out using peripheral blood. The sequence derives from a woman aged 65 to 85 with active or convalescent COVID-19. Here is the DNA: TGCGCCAGCAGCTCGAGCGGGGCTAGCACAGATACGCAGTATTTT. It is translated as CASSSSGASTDTQYF.